The 8 T cell receptor beta chains presented below share a single source sample, sequenced in a study of vaccination and CD4 T cells after COVID-19. These receptors' antigens are unknown. Sequenced with the Oncomine TCR Beta short-read assay was DNA taken from cultured CD4+ T cells. TCRdb processed the PCR reads anew with MiXCR; each CDR3 protein has one entry. The sample has 6,500 to 10,000 distinct CDR3 sequences; roughly 58% are singletons. Treatment given: roughly 11-day PBMC culture with coronavirus spike peptide pools or control peptides (ViraFEST assay). This sample comprised cultured CD4+ T cells from blood, obtained after SARS-CoV-2 vaccination. These receptor sequences come from a human donor with COVID-19.

The J gene is TRBJ1-2, the V gene TRBV7-9, with 8 bases matching TRBD1. The CDR3 has 13 amino acids. The trim removed 5 bases at V and 7 bases at J, leaving 6 bases unmatched. Germline V lookup: CDR1 SEHNR, CDR2 FQNEAQ (reference sequence). CDR3 region: CASSTETGGGYTF. For the CDR3, the DNA is TGTGCCAGCAGCACCGAAACAGGGGGTGGCTACACCTTC. The full variable domain, completed using reference TRBV7-9 and TRBJ1-2, is DTGVSQNPRHKITKRGQNVTFRCDPISEHNRLYWYRQTLGQGPEFLTYFQNEAQLEKSRLLSDRFSAERPKGSFSTLEIQRTEQGDSAMYLCASSTETGGGYTFGSGTRLTVV.

The chain carries TRBV5-1 and TRBJ2-1; 10 nucleotides line up with TRBD1. The CDR3 is made up of 14 amino acids. J gave up 6 bases and V 3 bases, and 3 bases lay outside the gene matches. CDR1 and CDR2 (germline): SGHRS, YFSETQ. The CDR3: CASSWGQGPNEQFF. For the CDR3, the DNA is TGCGCCAGCAGCTGGGGACAGGGGCCCAATGAGCAGTTCTTC.

This clonotype was detected a few times. The chain joins TRBV2 to TRBJ2-3; TRBD2 matches 8 bases. The germline gives CDR1 SNHLY, CDR2 FYNNEI. CDR3 size: 14 residues. J gave up 1 base and V 7 bases, and 4 bases lay outside the gene matches. CDR3 coding DNA: TGTGCCAGCATCCGAGCGGGGGGCACAGATACGCAGTATTTT. Its translation is CASIRAGGTDTQYF.

This rearrangement joins TRBV27 to TRBJ1-6, with 8 bases aligning to TRBD1. The V segment lost 6 bases and the J segment 7 bases; nucleotides outside the gene matches: 5. This CDR3 spans 14 amino acids. Germline loops: CDR1 MNHEY, CDR2 SMNVEV (reference sequence). CDR3 amino acids: CASRNRGENSPLHF. CDR3 DNA: TGTGCCAGCAGGAACAGGGGGGAGAATTCACCCCTCCACTTT.

This clonotype appeared a few times. The chain uses TRBV11-2 and TRBJ2-4; D gene uncertain. V lost 3 bases to trimming and J lost 1 base, with 10 bases between them. Germline values: CDR1 SGHAT, CDR2 FQNNGV. The CDR3 is 15 amino acids. The CDR3 DNA follows: TGTGCCAGCAGCTTGACGGCTGGGGCCAAAAACATTCAGTACTTC. Amino acids: CASSLTAGAKNIQYF.

The chain uses TRBV6-1 and TRBJ2-5, with D maybe TRBD2 (6 bases). Germline-derived CDR1 and CDR2 are MNHNS and SASEGT. This CDR3 contains 13 residues. Trimming removed 6 bases from V and 6 bases from J, with 14 bases in between. In DNA, the CDR3 is TGTGCCAGCAGGGACGGGACTGGGAAGACCCAGTACTTC. Translated, it gives CASRDGTGKTQYF.

V is TRBV7-9 and J is TRBJ1-1, with a possible D match to TRBD1 (5 bases). The V end was cut by 8 bases, the J end by 1 base, with 17 bases between. CDR1 is SEHNR, CDR2 FQNEAQ, per germline (reference sequence). The CDR3 runs to 15 residues. CDR3 protein: CASGGRGARNTEAFF. CDR3 nucleotide sequence: TGTGCCAGCGGAGGGAGAGGGGCACGGAACACTGAAGCTTTCTTT.

The chain links TRBV6-2 or TRBV6-3 to TRBJ1-5; TRBD1 might be the D (5 bases). Germline V gene sequence: CDR1 MNHEY, CDR2 SVGEGT. The CDR3 contains 14 residues. V was clipped by 6 bases and J by 2 bases, with 11 bases between them. This chain's CDR3 is CASRARGGNQPQHF. The CDR3 DNA is TGTGCCAGCAGGGCCCGGGGGGGCAATCAGCCCCAGCATTTT.